This T cell receptor beta chain emerged from a study of blood T cells in healthy people across ages. Study-level background: Researchers report that template switching captured about one barcoded beta molecule per two T cells. Whole-study results and caveats: Fewer expanded clones and more diversity marked long-lived versus aged donors.

Turning to this clonotype: What it recognizes is unknown.

The authors ran a second PCR of about 6 to 11 cycles using a sample-barcoded 5' primer and a J-beta primer mix. Carrying 12 random nucleotides, a template-switch adaptor labeled each individual cDNA molecule. In TCRdb, the 5' RACE reads were re-called with MiXCR into one record per CDR3 protein. The table has 550,000 to 750,000 distinct CDR3 sequences, 20% to 25% seen once. This CDR3 spans 15 amino acids. V trimming: 7 bases; J trimming: 4 bases; junction bases outside the gene matches: 9. Germline V gives CDR1 MNHEY, CDR2 SVGEGT. Sample: blood. This sequence joins TRBV6-2 or TRBV6-3 and TRBJ2-1, with 8 bases fitting TRBD1. This sequence was found in a man aged 70 or older in good health. The CDR3 sequence: CASIKTGVFYNEQFF. CDR3 bases: TGTGCCAGCATCAAGACAGGGGTCTTTTACAATGAGCAGTTCTTC.